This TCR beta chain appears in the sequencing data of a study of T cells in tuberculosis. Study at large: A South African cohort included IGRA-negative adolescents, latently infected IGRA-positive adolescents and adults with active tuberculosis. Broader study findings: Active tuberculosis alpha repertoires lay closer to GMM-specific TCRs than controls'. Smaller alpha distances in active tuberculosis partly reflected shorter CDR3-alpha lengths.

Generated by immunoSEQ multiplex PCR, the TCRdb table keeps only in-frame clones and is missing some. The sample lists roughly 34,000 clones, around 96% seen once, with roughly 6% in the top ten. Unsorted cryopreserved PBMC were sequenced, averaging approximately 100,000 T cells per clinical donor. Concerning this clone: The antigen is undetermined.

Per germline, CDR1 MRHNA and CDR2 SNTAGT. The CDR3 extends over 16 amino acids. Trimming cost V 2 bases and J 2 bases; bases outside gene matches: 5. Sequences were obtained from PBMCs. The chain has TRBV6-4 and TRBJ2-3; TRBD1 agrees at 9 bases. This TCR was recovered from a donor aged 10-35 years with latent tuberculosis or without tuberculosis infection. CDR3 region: CASSDGTGTPTDTQYF. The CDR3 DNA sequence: TGTGCCAGCAGTGACGGGACAGGGACTCCCACAGATACGCAGTATTTT.